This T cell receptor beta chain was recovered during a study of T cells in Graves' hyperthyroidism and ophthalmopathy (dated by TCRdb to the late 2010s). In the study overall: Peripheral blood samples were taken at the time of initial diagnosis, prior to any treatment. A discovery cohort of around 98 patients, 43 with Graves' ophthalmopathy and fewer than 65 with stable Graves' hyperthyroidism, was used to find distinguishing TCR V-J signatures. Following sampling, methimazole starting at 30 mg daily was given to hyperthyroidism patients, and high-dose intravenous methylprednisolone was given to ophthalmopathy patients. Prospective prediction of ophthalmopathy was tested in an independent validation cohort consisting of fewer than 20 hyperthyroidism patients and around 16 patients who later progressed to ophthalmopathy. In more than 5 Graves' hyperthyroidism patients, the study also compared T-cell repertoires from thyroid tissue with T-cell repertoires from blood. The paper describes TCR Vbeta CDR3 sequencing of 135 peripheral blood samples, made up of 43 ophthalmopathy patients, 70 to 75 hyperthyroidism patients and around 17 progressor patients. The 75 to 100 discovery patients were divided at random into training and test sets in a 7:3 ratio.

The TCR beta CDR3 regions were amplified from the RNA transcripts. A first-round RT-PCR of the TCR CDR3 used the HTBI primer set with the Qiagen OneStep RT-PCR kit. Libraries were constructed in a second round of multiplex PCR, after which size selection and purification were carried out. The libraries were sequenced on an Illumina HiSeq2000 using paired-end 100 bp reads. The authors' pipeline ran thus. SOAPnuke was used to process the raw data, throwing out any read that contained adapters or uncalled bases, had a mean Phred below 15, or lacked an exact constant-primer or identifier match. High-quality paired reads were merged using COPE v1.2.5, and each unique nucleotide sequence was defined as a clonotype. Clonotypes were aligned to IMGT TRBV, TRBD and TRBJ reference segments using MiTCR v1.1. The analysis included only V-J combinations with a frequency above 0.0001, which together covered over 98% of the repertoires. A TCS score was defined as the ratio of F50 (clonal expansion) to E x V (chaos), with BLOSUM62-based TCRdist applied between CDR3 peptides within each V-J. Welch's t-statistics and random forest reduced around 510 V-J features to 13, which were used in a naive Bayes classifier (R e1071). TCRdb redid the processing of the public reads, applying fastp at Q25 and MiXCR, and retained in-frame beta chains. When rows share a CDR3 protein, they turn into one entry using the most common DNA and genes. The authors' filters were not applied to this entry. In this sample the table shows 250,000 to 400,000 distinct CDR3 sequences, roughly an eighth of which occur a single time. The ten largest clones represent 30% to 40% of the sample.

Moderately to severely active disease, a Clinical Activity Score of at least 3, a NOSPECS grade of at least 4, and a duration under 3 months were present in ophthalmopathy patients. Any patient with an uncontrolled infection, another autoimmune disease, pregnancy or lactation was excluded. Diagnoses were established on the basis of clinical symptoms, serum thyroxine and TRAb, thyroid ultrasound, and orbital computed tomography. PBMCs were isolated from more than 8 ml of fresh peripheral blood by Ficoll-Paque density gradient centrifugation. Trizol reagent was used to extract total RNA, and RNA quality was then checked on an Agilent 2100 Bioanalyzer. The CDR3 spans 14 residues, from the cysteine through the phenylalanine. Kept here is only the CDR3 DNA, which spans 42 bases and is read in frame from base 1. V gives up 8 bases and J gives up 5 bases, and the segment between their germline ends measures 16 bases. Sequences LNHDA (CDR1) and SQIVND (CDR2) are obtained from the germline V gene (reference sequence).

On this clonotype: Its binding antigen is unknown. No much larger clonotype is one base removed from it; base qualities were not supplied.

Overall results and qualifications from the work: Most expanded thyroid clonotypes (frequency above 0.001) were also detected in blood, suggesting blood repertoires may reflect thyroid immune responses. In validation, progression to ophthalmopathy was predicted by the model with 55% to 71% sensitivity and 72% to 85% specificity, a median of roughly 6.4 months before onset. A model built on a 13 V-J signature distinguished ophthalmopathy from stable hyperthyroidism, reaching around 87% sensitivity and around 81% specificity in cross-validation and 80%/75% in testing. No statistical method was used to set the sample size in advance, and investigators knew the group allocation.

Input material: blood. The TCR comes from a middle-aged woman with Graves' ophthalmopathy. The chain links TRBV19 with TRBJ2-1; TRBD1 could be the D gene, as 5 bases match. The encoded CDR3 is CASAPGLDHNEQFF. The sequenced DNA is TGTGCCAGTGCTCCAGGGTTAGATCACAATGAGCAGTTCTTC.